This T cell receptor (beta chain) was profiled in a study of blood T cells in healthy people across ages. A second roughly 6 to 12 cycle PCR used barcoded and J-beta primers. MiXCR was run by TCRdb on the 5' RACE reads, yielding one entry per CDR3 protein. The repertoire holds about 1.4 million distinct CDR3 sequences, 45% to 70% seen once, with 6.7% in the top ten. The length of the CDR3 is 15 residues. In germline, CDR1 is MNHNY, CDR2 SVGAGI (reference sequence). The V gene end was trimmed by 2 bases and the J gene end by 8 bases; junction bases not matched to a gene: 6. This clonotype originated in a man aged 18 to 30 in good health. J is TRBJ1-6 and V is TRBV6-6, with 7 bases identical to TRBD1. Sequenced input: blood. The DNA for the CDR3 is TGTGCCAGCAGTTACGGTCGGGACAGTTATTCACCCCTCCACTTT. Translated, it gives CASSYGRDSYSPLHF.